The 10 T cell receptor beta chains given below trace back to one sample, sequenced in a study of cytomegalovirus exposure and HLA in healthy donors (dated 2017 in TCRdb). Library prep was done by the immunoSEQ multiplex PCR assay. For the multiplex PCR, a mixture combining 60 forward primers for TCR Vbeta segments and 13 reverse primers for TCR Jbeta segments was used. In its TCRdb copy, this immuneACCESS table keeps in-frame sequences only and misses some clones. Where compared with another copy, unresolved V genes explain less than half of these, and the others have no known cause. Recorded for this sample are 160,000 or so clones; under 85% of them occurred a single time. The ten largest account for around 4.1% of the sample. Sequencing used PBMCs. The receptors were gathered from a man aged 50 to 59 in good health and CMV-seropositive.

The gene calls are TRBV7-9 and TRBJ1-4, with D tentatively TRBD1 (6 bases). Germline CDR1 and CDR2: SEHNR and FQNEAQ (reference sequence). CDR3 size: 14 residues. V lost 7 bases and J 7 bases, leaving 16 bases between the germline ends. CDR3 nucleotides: TGTGCCAGCACCTTGGCGGGGGCGCTTGAAAAACTGTTTTTT. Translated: CASTLAGALEKLFF.

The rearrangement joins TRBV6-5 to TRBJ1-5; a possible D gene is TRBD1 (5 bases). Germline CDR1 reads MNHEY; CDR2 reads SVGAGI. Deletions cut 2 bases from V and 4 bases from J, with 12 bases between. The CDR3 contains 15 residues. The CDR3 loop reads CASSYTGLGNQPQHF. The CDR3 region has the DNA TGTGCCAGCAGTTACACGGGACTTGGGAATCAGCCCCAGCATTTT.

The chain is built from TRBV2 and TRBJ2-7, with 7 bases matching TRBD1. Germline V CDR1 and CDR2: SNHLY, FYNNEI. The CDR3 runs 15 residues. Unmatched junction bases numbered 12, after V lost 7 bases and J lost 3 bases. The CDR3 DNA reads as TGTGCCAGCATGAAGCCCACAGGGGACCTCTACGAGCAGTACTTC. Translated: CASMKPTGDLYEQYF.

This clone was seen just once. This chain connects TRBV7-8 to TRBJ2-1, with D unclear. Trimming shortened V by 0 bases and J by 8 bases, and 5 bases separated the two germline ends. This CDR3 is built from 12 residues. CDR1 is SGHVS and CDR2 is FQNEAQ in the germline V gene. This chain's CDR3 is CASSLALHEQFF. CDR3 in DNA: TGTGCCAGCAGCTTAGCGCTACATGAGCAGTTCTTC.

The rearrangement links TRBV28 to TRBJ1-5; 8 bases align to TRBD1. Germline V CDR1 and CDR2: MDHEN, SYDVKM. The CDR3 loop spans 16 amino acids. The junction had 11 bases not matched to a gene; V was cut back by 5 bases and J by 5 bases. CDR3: CASSTDRGIRDQPQHF. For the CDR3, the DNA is TGTGCCAGCAGTACAGACAGGGGAATAAGGGATCAGCCCCAGCATTTT. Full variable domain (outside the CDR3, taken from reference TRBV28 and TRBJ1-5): DVKVTQSSRYLVKRTGEKVFLECVQDMDHENMFWYRQDPGLGLRLIYFSYDVKMKEKGDIPEGYSVSREKKERFSLILESASTNQTSMYLCASSTDRGIRDQPQHFGDGTRLSIL.

The CDR3 coding sequence is TGTGCCAGCAGTTTATCTGGAGACAGGGCCTACGAGCAGTACTTC. Protein product: CASSLSGDRAYEQYF. J is TRBJ2-7 and V is TRBV27; 7 positions agree with TRBD1. V gave up 0 bases and J gave up 2 bases; unmatched junction bases: 4. The V gene's germline CDR1 is MNHEY and CDR2 SMNVEV (reference sequence). The CDR3 runs 15 residues.

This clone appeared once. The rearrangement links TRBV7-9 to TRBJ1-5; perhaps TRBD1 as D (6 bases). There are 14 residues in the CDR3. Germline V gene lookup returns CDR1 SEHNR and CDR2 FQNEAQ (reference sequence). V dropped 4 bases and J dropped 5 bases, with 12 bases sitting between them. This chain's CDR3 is CASSSTGFDQPQHF. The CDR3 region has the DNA TGTGCCAGCAGCTCCACAGGGTTTGATCAGCCCCAGCATTTT.

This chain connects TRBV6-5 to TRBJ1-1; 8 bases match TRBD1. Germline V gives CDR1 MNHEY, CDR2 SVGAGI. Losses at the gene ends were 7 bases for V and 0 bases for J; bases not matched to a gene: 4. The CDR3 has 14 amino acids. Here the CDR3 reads CASTTGQVNTEAFF. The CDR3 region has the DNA TGTGCCAGCACCACGGGACAGGTGAACACTGAAGCTTTCTTT.

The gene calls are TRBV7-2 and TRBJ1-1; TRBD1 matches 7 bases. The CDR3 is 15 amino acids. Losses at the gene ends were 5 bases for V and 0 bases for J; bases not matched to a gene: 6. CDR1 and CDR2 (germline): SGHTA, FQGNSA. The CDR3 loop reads CASSPDRSMNTEAFF. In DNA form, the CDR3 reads TGTGCCAGCAGCCCGGACAGGTCAATGAACACTGAAGCTTTCTTT.

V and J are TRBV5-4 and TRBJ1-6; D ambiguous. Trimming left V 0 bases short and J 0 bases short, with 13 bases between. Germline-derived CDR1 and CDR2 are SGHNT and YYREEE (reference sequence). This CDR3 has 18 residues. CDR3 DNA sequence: TGTGCCAGCAGCTTGGCCGGAGGACGGAGCTCCTATAATTCACCCCTCCACTTT. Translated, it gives CASSLAGGRSSYNSPLHF.